The rows below give T cell receptor beta chains drawn from one sample of a study of naive and memory T cell subsets. TCRdb re-called the UMI-ligation and nested PCR reads through MiXCR, storing one row per CDR3 protein. The data show approximately 140,000 distinct CDR3 sequences, about a fifth seen once. The sample comprised naive CD8+ T cells from blood. Source of these receptors: a human donor in good health. Both conserved end residues are part of each CDR3.

cdr3_length j_call v_call cdr3_aa
18 TRBJ1-1 TRBV28 CASSPRRAGKGRNTEAFF
16 TRBJ2-3 TRBV7-9 CASSSWTSGLTDTQYF
15 TRBJ2-1 TRBV9 CASSPDSFSYNEQFF
16 TRBJ2-5 TRBV27 CASSLISSGTGETQYF
12 TRBJ1-1 TRBV7-9 CASSLEPTEAFF
12 TRBJ1-2 TRBV12-3/TRBV12-4 CASSRKGGGYTF
16 TRBJ2-5 TRBV10-3 CAISATQGADMETQYF
14 TRBJ2-1 TRBV27 CASTRQNSYNEQFF
13 TRBJ2-7 TRBV28 CASSFRLSYEQYF
15 TRBJ2-7 TRBV6-2/TRBV6-3 CASTSLGTGSYEQYF
13 TRBJ2-7 TRBV12-3/TRBV12-4 CASTPGVTYEQYF
15 TRBJ2-7 TRBV7-8 CASSSDNSGFPEQYF
19 TRBJ2-2 TRBV12-3/TRBV12-4 CASSEPGLVESYGTGELFF
15 TRBJ2-1 TRBV29-1 CSATLAERGGNEQFF
13 TRBJ1-1 TRBV6-5 CASSYLSLTEAFF
12 TRBJ1-5 TRBV7-9 CASSADDQPQHF
12 TRBJ2-1 TRBV9 CASSGDESEQFF
14 TRBJ2-5 TRBV2 CASTLRVWVETQYF
15 TRBJ1-4 TRBV13 CASSPTMATNEKLFF
13 TRBJ2-1 TRBV5-1 CASSLFGDNEQFF
13 TRBJ1-1 TRBV28 CASSSVWGTEAFF
13 TRBJ2-3 TRBV7-6 CASTINVGDTQYF
14 TRBJ2-3 TRBV7-6 CASSPKESTDTQYF
13 TRBJ1-1 TRBV20-1 CSPKMGLYTEAFF
16 TRBJ1-1 TRBV6-5 CASSYRGQGVNTEAFF
15 TRBJ2-1 TRBV29-1 CSVQGLASSYNEQFF
13 TRBJ2-3 TRBV2 CAIHRVGTDTQYF
14 TRBJ2-7 TRBV30 CAWSVTGRTYEQYF
13 TRBJ2-7 TRBV20-1 CSARAPDRYEQYF
14 TRBJ2-5 TRBV28 CASSWVRGLETQYF
11 TRBJ1-4 TRBV29-1 CSVQINEKLFF
15 TRBJ1-2 TRBV19 CASSQGAIINYGYTF
11 TRBJ2-7 TRBV7-9 CASSHKYEQYF
15 TRBJ2-5 TRBV6-2/TRBV6-3 CASSYSLVGRETQYF
16 TRBJ1-6 TRBV6-5 CASSYSTGLGNSPLHF
12 TRBJ2-4 TRBV5-5 CASSVDRDGGYF
14 TRBJ2-6 TRBV5-6 CASSLPGGANVLTF
15 TRBJ2-1 TRBV29-1 CSVLTEERPYNEQFF
14 TRBJ2-3 TRBV2 CASNFQGYTDTQYF
16 TRBJ2-3 TRBV14 CASSPRTSGRADTQYF
15 TRBJ2-5 TRBV6-5 CASSPGGTGSGTQYF
14 TRBJ1-1 TRBV7-9 CASSPPTPNTEAFF
16 TRBJ2-5 TRBV12-3/TRBV12-4 CASSLADTEPQETQYF
16 TRBJ2-1 TRBV11-2 CASSFEAGEPYNEQFF
14 TRBJ1-5 TRBV6-5 CASSYATGGQPQHF
17 TRBJ1-4 TRBV4-3 CASSQDRWAGGYEKLFF
15 TRBJ1-4 TRBV15 CATSNGQGAYEKLFF